The clone carrying this T cell receptor (beta chain) appeared many times. Its matching antigen is unknown. The investigators amplified TCR beta CDR3 regions from RNA transcripts. The primer set for the first-round RT-PCR of the TCR CDR3 was HTBI. TCRdb re-analysed the multiplex PCR reads in MiXCR, keeping a single row per CDR3 protein. The sample holds roughly 56,000 distinct CDR3 sequences, around half seen once. This sample is drawn from a study of T cells in Graves' hyperthyroidism and ophthalmopathy. Points from the study as a whole: The model identified upcoming ophthalmopathy a median about 7.1 months ahead of onset.

Germline V lookup: CDR1 LGHNA, CDR2 YNFKEQ. The V segment lost 1 base and the J segment 8 bases; nucleotides outside the gene matches: 5. This CDR3 contains 15 residues. The sample taken for sequencing was blood. The chain joins TRBV4-2 to TRBJ1-2; TRBD1 aligns across 12 bases. The origin of this receptor is a woman aged 25 to 39 with Graves' ophthalmopathy. As DNA, the CDR3 is TGTGCCAGCAGCCAAGGGGACAGGGGGCTTGGAGGCTACACCTTC. Its protein is CASSQGDRGLGGYTF.